This T cell receptor (beta chain) was sequenced for a study of blood T cell repertoires in COVID-19. Data came from immunoSEQ multiplex PCR; TCRdb stores just in-frame clones and leaves some out. The sample yields a few hundred thousand clones, around 86% seen once. V dropped 7 bases and J dropped 3 bases, with 12 bases sitting between them. This CDR3 region has 13 residues. What was sequenced was peripheral blood. The J gene is TRBJ1-2, the V gene TRBV12-3 or TRBV12-4; D possibly corresponds to TRBD1 (5 bases). This receptor was obtained from a woman aged 25 to 39 with active or convalescent COVID-19. CDR3 protein: CASKSSGYYGYTF. The CDR3 DNA reads TGTGCCAGCAAATCTTCAGGGTACTATGGCTACACCTTC.